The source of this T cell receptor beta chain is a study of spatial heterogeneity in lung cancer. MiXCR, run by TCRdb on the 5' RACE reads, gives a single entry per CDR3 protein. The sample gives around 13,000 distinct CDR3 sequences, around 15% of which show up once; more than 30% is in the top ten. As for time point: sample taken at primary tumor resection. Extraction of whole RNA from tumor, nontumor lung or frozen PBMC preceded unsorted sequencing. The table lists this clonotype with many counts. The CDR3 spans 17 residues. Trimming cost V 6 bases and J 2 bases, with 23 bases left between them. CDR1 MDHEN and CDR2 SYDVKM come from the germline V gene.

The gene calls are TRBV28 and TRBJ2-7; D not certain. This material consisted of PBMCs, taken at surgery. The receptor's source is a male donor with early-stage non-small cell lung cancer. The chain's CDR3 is CASSGLTTSFGAYEQYF. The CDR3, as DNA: TGTGCCAGCAGCGGGCTTACTACTTCTTTTGGGGCCTACGAGCAGTACTTC.